The clone carrying this TCR beta chain has a count of ten or more. Its cognate antigen is unknown. With V trimmed by 5 bases and J by 4 bases, 15 bases remained unmatched. This CDR3 has 17 amino acids. Looked up from germline, CDR1 is SEHNR and CDR2 is FQNEAQ (reference sequence). TCRdb ran MiXCR on the 5' RACE reads and lists one entry per CDR3 protein. This sample has about 22,000 distinct CDR3 sequences, with 2.8% found just once. The sample's time point: sample taken at primary tumor resection. The data originate from a study of spatial heterogeneity in lung cancer. General study results and limits: Counts of expanded intratumoral alpha and beta TCRs tracked tumor mutation counts.

This TCR was sampled from a male donor with early-stage non-small cell lung cancer. This sequence joins TRBV7-9 and TRBJ2-3; 7 nucleotides line up with TRBD2. The specimen was lung tumor tissue, collected at surgery. CDR3 DNA sequence: TGTGCCAGCAGCCCGCTAATGTGGCGGGAGTTTGCAGATACGCAGTATTTT. This sequence encodes CASSPLMWREFADTQYF.